In this sample, the clone carrying this T cell receptor (beta chain) turned up many times. Its specificity is not known. The investigators amplified TCR beta CDR3 regions from RNA transcripts. The TCR CDR3 first-round RT-PCR relied on the HTBI primer set. One entry per CDR3 protein results from TCRdb running MiXCR on the multiplex PCR reads. The sample yields approximately 400,000 distinct CDR3 sequences, roughly 13% seen once. The sample belongs to a study of T cells in Graves' hyperthyroidism and ophthalmopathy. Study-level points and caveats: In simple terms, a model built on 13 V-J features told ophthalmopathy apart from stable hyperthyroidism. Among thyroid clonotypes expanded above 0.001, most also appeared in blood.

Sequencing was carried out using blood. The origin of this receptor is a woman aged 55-70 years with Graves' hyperthyroidism.

The CDR3 sequence: CASSEQGLEQYF. The CDR3 bases are TGTGCCAGCAGTGAACAGGGACTCGAGCAGTACTTC. The chain couples TRBV2 to TRBJ2-7; D is perhaps TRBD2 (6 bases). The CDR3 length is 12 residues. Trimming cost V 2 bases and J 6 bases, with 8 bases left between them. Germline-derived CDR1 and CDR2 are SNHLY and FYNNEI.